Below are 25 T cell receptor beta chains sequenced from a single sample in a study of beta chain features in type 1 diabetes. General study findings and limits: Within each of all four CD4+ subsets, Type 1 diabetes patients had TCRB CDR3s that were moderately but significantly shorter.

The isolated RNA, all of it, was reverse transcribed, so expressed TCRB transcripts were what got sequenced. Method: immunoSEQ multiplex PCR; TCRdb's copy keeps in-frame clones and lacks some. The data show hundreds of thousands of clones, with 11% to 15% seen just once and roughly 0.04% held by the top ten. These TCRs are of unknown antigen specificity. What was sequenced was naive CD4+ T cells from blood. These receptors all come from a man younger than 30 with type 1 diabetes.

This clone was counted between two and nine times. The V and J genes are TRBV5-1 and TRBJ2-4; D possibly corresponds to TRBD1 (5 bases). The CDR3 spans 17 residues. The V and J ends lost 4 bases and 0 bases respectively, with 17 bases between them. Germline loops: CDR1 SGHRS, CDR2 YFSETQ. The CDR3 spells CASSTAQGPEAKNIQYF. The CDR3 coding sequence is TGCGCCAGCAGCACGGCTCAGGGCCCAGAAGCCAAAAACATTCAGTACTTC. Combining the CDR3 with reference TRBV5-1 and TRBJ2-4 gives the whole variable domain KAGVTQTPRYLIKTRGQQVTLSCSPISGHRSVSWYQQTPGQGLQFLFEYFSETQRNKGNFPGRFSGRQFSNSRSEMNVSTLELGDSALYLCASSTAQGPEAKNIQYFGAGTRLSVL.

The chain couples TRBV18 to TRBJ1-4; D ambiguous. The CDR3 is 13 residues long. Germline loops: CDR1 KGHSH, CDR2 LQKENI. Trimming took off 2 bases at V and 0 bases at J, with 1 base between the two ends. Here the CDR3 reads CASSPATNEKLFF. The CDR3 DNA sequence: TGTGCCAGCTCACCAGCAACTAATGAAAAACTGTTTTTT.

The chain couples TRBV4-2 to TRBJ2-2, with 7 positions matching TRBD2. Germline V gene sequence: CDR1 LGHNA, CDR2 YNFKEQ. The CDR3 runs 16 residues. The V gene end was trimmed by 0 bases and the J gene end by 3 bases; junction bases not matched to a gene: 4. DNA of the CDR3: TGTGCCAGCAGCCAAGAACCGGCGGGAGACACCGGGGAGCTGTTTTTT. Amino acids: CASSQEPAGDTGELFF.

The rearrangement uses TRBV7-9 and TRBJ1-2, with no clear D. Germline CDR1 and CDR2: SEHNR and FQNEAQ (reference sequence). The CDR3 has 14 amino acids. The V gene lost 3 bases and the J gene lost 3 bases, with 11 bases spanning the gap. CDR3 coding DNA: TGTGCCAGCAGCTTTCTCGGAGGCGACTATGGCTACACCTTC. Its protein product is CASSFLGGDYGYTF.

This clone turned up a few times. This specimen includes other DNA sequences encoding the same CDR3. This chain joins TRBV5-1 and TRBJ2-7; D uncertain. Germline V gene data show CDR1 as SGHRS and CDR2 as YFSETQ. V shed 2 bases and J shed 1 base, with 7 bases lying between them. This CDR3 has 13 residues. The CDR3 DNA sequence: TGCGCCAGCAGCTTCGACCGTTCCTACGAGCAGTACTTC. Its translation: CASSFDRSYEQYF.

The chain uses TRBV30 and TRBJ2-1, with D hard to call. V lost 3 bases and J lost 0, with 6 bases in between. The germline CDR1 and CDR2 sequences are GTSNPN and SVGIG (reference sequence). The CDR3 spans 13 residues. The CDR3 sequence: CAWRESSYNEQFF. The CDR3, as DNA: TGTGCCTGGAGAGAGAGCTCCTACAATGAGCAGTTCTTC.

V usage is TRBV7-8 and J usage is TRBJ1-1, with 7 bases matching TRBD1. Germline loops: CDR1 SGHVS, CDR2 FQNEAQ. The CDR3 length is 15 residues. The V segment lost 2 bases and the J segment 1 base; nucleotides outside the gene matches: 4. CDR3 in DNA: TGTGCCAGCAGCTTACAGGGGACAGCGAACACTGAAGCTTTCTTT. Translated: CASSLQGTANTEAFF.

This clone occurred a few times. The chain carries TRBV5-1 and TRBJ2-7, with D possibly called TRBD1 or TRBD2 (5 bases each). From germline, CDR1 is SGHRS and CDR2 YFSETQ. The CDR3 runs 15 residues. V shed 4 bases and J shed 1 base, with 15 bases lying between them. CDR3 DNA sequence: TGCGCCAGCAGCGACGGGACCGATAGGTCCTACGAGCAGTACTTC. Residues: CASSDGTDRSYEQYF.

The chain links TRBV7-3 to TRBJ2-7; a weak D match, TRBD1 (5 bases). Per the germline V gene, CDR1 is SGHTA and CDR2 is FQGTGA. The CDR3 is 14 residues long. Trimming left V 2 bases short and J 2 bases short, with 10 bases between. CDR3 DNA sequence: TGTGCCAGCAGCTTATGGTCAGGGACCTACGAGCAGTACTTC. Its translation is CASSLWSGTYEQYF.

The chain combines TRBV7-2 with TRBJ2-1; D is unresolved. V was pared by 1 base and J by 4 bases, with 11 bases between. This CDR3 comprises 15 residues. Germline V gene lookup returns CDR1 SGHTA and CDR2 FQGNSA. The CDR3 region is CASSLVSVEYNEQFF. The CDR3 DNA reads TGTGCCAGCAGCTTAGTCAGCGTAGAATACAATGAGCAGTTCTTC.

V gene TRBV29-1 combines with J gene TRBJ2-3; D might be TRBD2 (7 bases). The CDR3 runs 15 residues. CDR1 SQVTM and CDR2 ANQGSEA come from the germline V gene. V lost 4 bases, J lost 0 bases, and 14 bases lay in between. CDR3 region: CSVVPGGISTDTQYF. For the CDR3, the DNA is TGCAGCGTTGTACCGGGGGGCATTAGCACAGATACGCAGTATTTT.

This sequence joins TRBV7-9 and TRBJ2-4; D may correspond to TRBD1 or TRBD2 (5 bases each). CDR1 and CDR2 (germline): SEHNR, FQNEAQ (reference sequence). The CDR3 runs 19 residues. With 3 bases removed from V and 2 bases from J, the gap between germline ends came to 23 bases. This chain's CDR3 is CASSLRAGNTRPPKNIQYF. CDR3 DNA sequence: TGTGCCAGCAGCTTGAGGGCAGGGAATACTCGCCCCCCCAAAAACATTCAGTACTTC.

Comments on this clone: This CDR3 is also generated by other DNA sequences in the sample. V gene TRBV10-3 combines with J gene TRBJ1-4; no clear D gene. The length of the CDR3 is 13 residues. Germline lookup yields CDR1 ENHRY and CDR2 SYGVKD. V gave up 2 bases and J gave up 5 bases, with 6 bases separating them. CDR3 in DNA: TGTGCCATCAGTGAGGGAGGGAATGAAAAACTGTTTTTT. Its translation: CAISEGGNEKLFF.

This chain connects TRBV18 to TRBJ1-1, with no clear D. Trimming removed 0 bases from V and 4 bases from J, with 6 bases in between. The CDR3 spans 13 residues. Germline V gives CDR1 KGHSH, CDR2 LQKENI. CDR3 coding DNA: TGTGCCAGCTCACCACCTGAGGGCACTGAAGCTTTCTTT. It yields the protein CASSPPEGTEAFF.

This clone has only a few counts. The rearrangement links TRBV2 to TRBJ2-5; D could derive from TRBD1 or TRBD2 (9 bases each). Germline V gene lookup returns CDR1 SNHLY and CDR2 FYNNEI. The V and J ends lost 6 bases and 5 bases respectively, with 19 bases between them. The CDR3 contains 15 residues. DNA for the CDR3: TGTGCCAGCAGGTCTAGCGGGACAGGGATGGAGACCCAGTACTTC. This translates into CASRSSGTGMETQYF.

The V gene is TRBV2, the J gene TRBJ2-4; 8 bases align to TRBD1. Per germline, CDR1 SNHLY and CDR2 FYNNEI. Unmatched junction bases numbered 4, after V lost 5 bases and J lost 7 bases. The CDR3 runs to 13 residues. CDR3 sequence: CASSLTGENIQYF. The DNA for the CDR3 is TGTGCCAGCAGTCTGACAGGGGAGAACATTCAGTACTTC. Drawing the rest from reference TRBV2 and TRBJ2-4, the complete variable domain is EPEVTQTPSHQVTQMGQEVILRCVPISNHLYFYWYRQILGQKVEFLVSFYNNEISEKSEIFDDQFSVERPDGSNFTLKIRSTKLEDSAMYFCASSLTGENIQYFGAGTRLSVL.

This clone was counted only a few times. Additional DNA sequences in this sample encode the identical CDR3. The chain combines TRBV29-1 with TRBJ1-1; TRBD1 aligns across 7 bases. V shed 5 bases and J 3 bases; nucleotides not matched to a gene: 6. This CDR3 contains 13 residues. Per germline, CDR1 SQVTM and CDR2 ANQGSEA. In DNA form, the CDR3 reads TGCAGCGTTCGACAGGGCTCGGACACTGAAGCTTTCTTT. This codes for CSVRQGSDTEAFF.

The genes are TRBV7-9 and TRBJ1-3; D possibly corresponds to TRBD1 (5 bases). The ends were cut back, 4 bases at V and 2 bases at J, with 15 bases in the middle. The CDR3 runs 16 residues. The germline CDR1 and CDR2 sequences are SEHNR and FQNEAQ (reference sequence). Here the CDR3 DNA reads TGTGCCAGCAGCTGGAGAGGGACGGTGGCTGGAAACACCATATATTTT. As protein: CASSWRGTVAGNTIYF. Full variable domain (rest looked up from reference TRBV7-9 and TRBJ1-3): DTGVSQNPRHKITKRGQNVTFRCDPISEHNRLYWYRQTLGQGPEFLTYFQNEAQLEKSRLLSDRFSAERPKGSFSTLEIQRTEQGDSAMYLCASSWRGTVAGNTIYFGEGSWLTVV.

This chain links TRBV9 with TRBJ2-1; tentatively, D is TRBD2 (6 bases). The CDR3 loop spans 15 amino acids. Trimming removed 0 bases from V and 6 bases from J, with 13 bases in between. CDR1 is SGDLS and CDR2 is YYNGEE in the germline V gene. The CDR3 is CASSVGSAGFNEQFF. The CDR3 region has the DNA TGTGCCAGCAGCGTAGGTTCGGCGGGGTTCAATGAGCAGTTCTTC.

The chain combines TRBV4-1 with TRBJ2-7, with TRBD1 identical over 10 bases. The CDR3 sequence is 16 residues long. Germline V CDR1 and CDR2: MGHRA, YSYEKL. Trimming removed 1 base from V and 0 bases from J; junction bases left unmatched: 3. The CDR3 DNA follows: TGCGCCAGCAGCCAAGGCCGGGACAGGGGCTCCTACGAGCAGTACTTC. Its translation: CASSQGRDRGSYEQYF.

About this clone: Other DNA sequences in this specimen translate into the identical CDR3. The V gene is TRBV7-9, the J gene TRBJ1-1, with D unresolved. Germline V gene data show CDR1 as SEHNR and CDR2 as FQNEAQ (reference sequence). V lost 2 bases and J 0 bases, leaving 4 bases between the germline ends. The CDR3 is 13 residues long. The CDR3 reads CASSLSLNTEAFF. As DNA, the CDR3 is TGTGCCAGCAGCTTATCATTGAACACTGAAGCTTTCTTT.

V usage is TRBV13 and J usage is TRBJ1-6, with D unclear. Trimming left V 5 bases short and J 7 bases short, with 12 bases between. This CDR3 is 14 amino acids long. CDR1 and CDR2 (germline): PRHDT, FYEKMQ (reference sequence). CDR3 residues: CASSLTTQNSPLHF. For the CDR3, the DNA is TGTGCCAGCAGCCTTACGACTCAAAATTCACCCCTCCACTTT. Full variable domain (outside the CDR3, taken from reference TRBV13 and TRBJ1-6): AAGVIQSPRHLIKEKRETATLKCYPIPRHDTVYWYQQGPGQDPQFLISFYEKMQSDKGSIPDRFSAQQFSDYHSELNMSSLELGDSALYFCASSLTTQNSPLHFGNGTRLTVT.

This chain connects TRBV7-2 to TRBJ2-3; tentatively, D is TRBD2 (7 bases). V lost 3 bases and J 7 bases, leaving 17 bases between the germline ends. Looked up from germline, CDR1 is SGHTA and CDR2 is FQGNSA. The CDR3 is 15 residues long. The CDR3 region is CASSFSGGLGYTQYF. The DNA for the CDR3 is TGTGCCAGCAGCTTCTCGGGGGGCCTTGGATATACGCAGTATTTT.

This sequence joins TRBV4-3 and TRBJ2-1; D call uncertain. Trimming took off 1 base at V and 0 bases at J, with 7 bases between the two ends. The CDR3 has 15 amino acids. Germline V gene data show CDR1 as LGHNA and CDR2 as YSLEER. CDR3 loop: CASSQAGLSYNEQFF. Here the CDR3 DNA reads TGCGCCAGCAGCCAAGCTGGCCTCTCCTACAATGAGCAGTTCTTC.

The chain employs TRBV18 and TRBJ1-1; tentative D call: TRBD1 (5 bases). In germline, CDR1 is KGHSH, CDR2 LQKENI. There are 14 residues in the CDR3. Deletions cut 0 bases from V and 1 base from J, with 6 bases between. The DNA of the CDR3 is TGTGCCAGCTCACCACCCGACAGGAACACTGAAGCTTTCTTT. Amino acids: CASSPPDRNTEAFF.